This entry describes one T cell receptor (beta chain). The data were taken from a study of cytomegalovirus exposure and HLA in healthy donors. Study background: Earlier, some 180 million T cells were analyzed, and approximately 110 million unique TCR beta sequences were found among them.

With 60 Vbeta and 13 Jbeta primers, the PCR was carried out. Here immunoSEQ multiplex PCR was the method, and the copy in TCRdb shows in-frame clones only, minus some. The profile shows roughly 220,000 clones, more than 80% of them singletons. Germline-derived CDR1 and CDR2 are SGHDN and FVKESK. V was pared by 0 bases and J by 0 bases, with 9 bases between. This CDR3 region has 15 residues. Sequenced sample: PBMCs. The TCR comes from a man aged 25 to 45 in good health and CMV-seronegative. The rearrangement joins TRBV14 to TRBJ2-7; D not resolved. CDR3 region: CASSQEATSSYEQYF. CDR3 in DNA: TGTGCCAGCAGCCAAGAAGCGACGAGCTCCTACGAGCAGTACTTC.